The 24 T cell receptor beta chains below were found in one sample sequenced in a study of blood T cell repertoires in COVID-19. The method was immunoSEQ multiplex PCR; TCRdb's version includes in-frame clones alone and lacks a portion of them. This table holds roughly 45,000 clones, 85% to 95% found once. The sequencing input was peripheral blood. These receptors were collected from a man in his sixties with COVID-19, enrolled during active disease.

V and J are TRBV5-4 and TRBJ2-2; TRBD1 matches at 8 bases. The germline CDR1 and CDR2 sequences are SGHNT and YYREEE (reference sequence). The V gene end was trimmed by 0 bases and the J gene end by 5 bases; junction bases not matched to a gene: 3. The CDR3 is made up of 15 amino acids. The CDR3 here is CASSLGTGGTGELFF. The CDR3 DNA reads TGTGCCAGCAGCTTGGGTACAGGGGGTACCGGGGAGCTGTTTTTT.

The chain carries TRBV18 and TRBJ1-3; 9 bases fit TRBD1. Per germline, CDR1 KGHSH and CDR2 LQKENI. The CDR3 has 15 amino acids. Germline trimming cut 4 bases from V and 3 bases from J; bases unmatched to any gene: 4. This CDR3 is CASSRGTGYGNTIYF. As DNA, the CDR3 is TGTGCCAGCTCACGAGGGACAGGGTATGGAAACACCATATATTTT. Full variable domain (missing parts from reference TRBV18 and TRBJ1-3): NAGVMQNPRHLVRRRGQEARLRCSPMKGHSHVYWYRQLPEEGLKFMVYLQKENIIDESGMPKERFSAEFPKEGPSILRIQQVVRGDSAAYFCASSRGTGYGNTIYFGEGSWLTVV.

The V and J genes are TRBV19 and TRBJ1-2; 12 bases align to TRBD1. The CDR3 is 13 residues long. The V gene's germline CDR1 is LNHDA and CDR2 SQIVND (reference sequence). The ends lost 5 bases at V and 8 bases at J; junction bases unmatched: 3. CDR3 sequence: CASSGDRGRGYTF. DNA for the CDR3: TGTGCCAGTAGTGGGGACAGGGGGCGCGGCTACACCTTC.

V and J are TRBV6-2 or TRBV6-3 and TRBJ2-2, with 8 bases identical to TRBD1. This CDR3 region has 15 residues. Germline-derived CDR1 and CDR2 are MNHEY and SVGEGT. Trimming at V came to 6 bases and at J to 4 bases, leaving 7 bases not matched to a gene. The CDR3 DNA is TGTGCCAGCAGCCTAGACAGGGGAAGCACCGGGGAGCTGTTTTTT. It is translated as CASSLDRGSTGELFF.

V and J are TRBV2 and TRBJ2-2, with 7 bases that match TRBD1. Looked up from germline, CDR1 is SNHLY and CDR2 is FYNNEI. The length of the CDR3 is 15 residues. With 4 bases clipped from V and 6 bases from J, the junction kept 8 bases outside the gene matches. CDR3: CASSGTPRGPGELFF. The CDR3 DNA reads TGTGCCAGCAGTGGGACACCAAGGGGGCCCGGGGAGCTGTTTTTT.

This rearrangement joins TRBV6-5 to TRBJ2-7; maybe TRBD2 (6 bases). With 6 bases removed from V and 4 bases from J, the gap between germline ends came to 16 bases. The CDR3 runs to 14 residues. Per germline, CDR1 MNHEY and CDR2 SVGAGI. CDR3 region: CASREGGPVYEQYF. In DNA form, the CDR3 reads TGTGCCAGCAGGGAGGGAGGACCAGTTTACGAGCAGTACTTC.

This chain joins TRBV7-2 and TRBJ2-7; D perhaps matches TRBD2 (5 bases). CDR1 and CDR2 from the germline V gene are SGHTA and FQGNSA. CDR3 size: 15 residues. With 0 bases removed from V and 5 bases from J, the gap between germline ends came to 14 bases. The DNA for the CDR3 is TGTGCCAGCAGCTTAGCCGGGATAGCGAGCAACGAGCAGTACTTC. Amino acid sequence: CASSLAGIASNEQYF.

This chain joins TRBV19 and TRBJ1-1, with TRBD1 matching over 9 bases. The CDR3 is made up of 16 amino acids. V was clipped by 6 bases and J by 0 bases; unmatched bases: 8. Per the germline V gene, CDR1 is LNHDA and CDR2 is SQIVND (reference sequence). CDR3 loop: CASRSGTGPLNTEAFF. The DNA for the CDR3 is TGTGCCAGTAGGTCCGGGACAGGGCCCTTGAACACTGAAGCTTTCTTT.

The chain couples TRBV30 to TRBJ2-5; D ambiguous. V gave up 1 base and J gave up 7 bases, with 13 bases separating them. Germline lookup yields CDR1 GTSNPN and CDR2 SVGIG (reference sequence). This CDR3 is 13 amino acids long. The DNA for the CDR3 is TGTGCCTGGAGTGGTAGATCCCGAGGGACCCAGTACTTC. Its translation: CAWSGRSRGTQYF.

This rearrangement joins TRBV18 to TRBJ1-4, with D tentatively TRBD1 (5 bases). In germline, CDR1 is KGHSH, CDR2 LQKENI. The V end was cut by 3 bases, the J end by 3 bases, with 8 bases between. The CDR3 is made up of 14 amino acids. The CDR3 reads CASSPGLANEKLFF. CDR3 nucleotides: TGTGCCAGCTCACCGGGGCTGGCTAATGAAAAACTGTTTTTT. Together with reference TRBV18 and TRBJ1-4, the CDR3 gives the full variable domain: NAGVMQNPRHLVRRRGQEARLRCSPMKGHSHVYWYRQLPEEGLKFMVYLQKENIIDESGMPKERFSAEFPKEGPSILRIQQVVRGDSAAYFCASSPGLANEKLFFGSGTQLSVL.

The V and J genes are TRBV27 and TRBJ1-3; 9 bases match TRBD1. V dropped 2 bases and J dropped 2; count of bases not matched to a gene: 7. The CDR3 sequence is 17 residues long. Germline-derived CDR1 and CDR2 are MNHEY and SMNVEV (reference sequence). CDR3 DNA sequence: TGTGCCAGCAGTTTAGCCGGGACAGGGACCCCTGGAAACACCATATATTTT. The encoded protein is CASSLAGTGTPGNTIYF.

The chain carries TRBV3-1 (or the pseudogene TRBV3-2) and TRBJ1-1; 7 bases line up with TRBD1. The CDR3 runs to 15 residues. Germline-derived CDR1 and CDR2 are LGHDT and YNNKEL (reference sequence). V trimming: 4 bases; J trimming: 2 bases; junction bases outside the gene matches: 7. The CDR3 loop is CASSRPTGPNTEAFF. DNA for the CDR3: TGTGCCAGCAGCCGACCGACAGGGCCCAACACTGAAGCTTTCTTT.

The chain is built from TRBV7-2 and TRBJ2-7; perhaps TRBD1 as D (6 bases). Trimming pared 4 bases from V and 5 bases from J, leaving 18 bases between. Per germline, CDR1 SGHTA and CDR2 FQGNSA. The CDR3 covers 15 residues. CDR3 loop: CASSYLTGTLHEQYF. CDR3 DNA sequence: TGTGCCAGCAGCTATTTGACAGGAACCTTGCACGAGCAGTACTTC. The full variable domain, completed using reference TRBV7-2 and TRBJ2-7, is GAGVSQSPSNKVTEKGKDVELRCDPISGHTALYWYRQSLGQGLEFLIYFQGNSAPDKSGLPSDRFSAERTGGSVSTLTIQRTQQEDSAVYLCASSYLTGTLHEQYFGPGTRLTVT.

CDR3 coding DNA: TGTGCCAGCAGCCAAGGGGTCAGGACCGCTTTCTTT. Translation gives CASSQGVRTAFF. The chain uses TRBV12-3 or TRBV12-4 and TRBJ1-1, with D possibly being TRBD1 (5 bases). The length of the CDR3 is 12 residues. V was clipped by 6 bases and J by 11 bases, with 16 bases between them.

J is TRBJ1-3 and V is TRBV30; no firm D call. Trimming removed 3 bases from V and 0 bases from J, with 9 bases in between. Germline CDR1 reads GTSNPN; CDR2 reads SVGIG (reference sequence). The CDR3 length is 14 residues. CDR3 residues: CAWRVGFSGNTIYF. Written as DNA, the CDR3 is TGTGCCTGGAGGGTCGGGTTCTCTGGAAACACCATATATTTT.

This chain connects TRBV11-3 to TRBJ2-1, with D possibly TRBD2 on 6 matching bases. The CDR3 sequence is 13 residues long. Germline values: CDR1 SGHNT, CDR2 YENEEA. V was cut by 5 bases and J by 4 bases, with 9 bases left in between. CDR3 amino acids: CASSASGYNEQFF. CDR3 nucleotides: TGTGCCAGCAGCGCCAGCGGGTACAATGAGCAGTTCTTC.

Only a few counts were recorded for this clone. CDR3 bases: TGTGCCAGCAGCCAAGAGAGCACGGGCTCTGGAAACACCATATATTTT. Translation gives CASSQESTGSGNTIYF. This sequence joins TRBV3-1 (or the pseudogene TRBV3-2) and TRBJ1-3; D not certain. This CDR3 region has 16 residues. The ends were cut back, 0 bases at V and 0 bases at J, with 9 bases in the middle. Germline values: CDR1 LGHDT, CDR2 YNNKEL (reference sequence).

The DNA for the CDR3 is TGTGCCAGCAGTACAGGGTCGAGAAATGCAGATACGCAGTATTTT. Translated, it gives CASSTGSRNADTQYF. J is TRBJ2-3 and V is TRBV25-1, with D possibly TRBD1 on 6 matching bases. The CDR3 has 15 amino acids. Germline CDR1 and CDR2: MGHDK and SYGVNS. With 5 bases removed from V and 4 bases from J, the gap between germline ends came to 16 bases.

The gene calls are TRBV19 and TRBJ1-1, with 9 bases aligning to TRBD1. Germline V gene sequence: CDR1 LNHDA, CDR2 SQIVND (reference sequence). This CDR3 is built from 13 residues. V shed 8 bases and J 5 bases; nucleotides not matched to a gene: 6. The CDR3 DNA follows: TGTGCCAGTGCGGACAGGGGAAGGACTGAAGCTTTCTTT. Amino acids: CASADRGRTEAFF.

The chain joins TRBV7-8 to TRBJ2-3, with TRBD1 identical over 8 bases. CDR1 SGHVS and CDR2 FQNEAQ come from the germline V gene. V lost 1 base, J lost 2 bases, and 11 bases stayed unmatched. The CDR3 has 18 amino acids. The CDR3, as DNA: TGTGCCAGCAGCTTAGGACAGGGGTTGTTCGTTCCCACAGATACGCAGTATTTT. Protein sequence: CASSLGQGLFVPTDTQYF.

The chain couples TRBV18 to TRBJ1-5, with 7 bases fitting TRBD1. The CDR3 contains 16 residues. V lost 6 bases, J lost 5 bases, and 13 bases stayed unmatched. The germline CDR1 and CDR2 sequences are KGHSH and LQKENI. CDR3 DNA: TGTGCCAGCTCGGCCGGGACAGCCTTGGTCCATCAGCCCCAGCATTTT. Its protein is CASSAGTALVHQPQHF. Full variable domain (rest looked up from reference TRBV18 and TRBJ1-5): NAGVMQNPRHLVRRRGQEARLRCSPMKGHSHVYWYRQLPEEGLKFMVYLQKENIIDESGMPKERFSAEFPKEGPSILRIQQVVRGDSAAYFCASSAGTALVHQPQHFGDGTRLSIL.

The V call is TRBV5-1, the J call TRBJ2-1; no clear D. CDR1 is SGHRS and CDR2 is YFSETQ in the germline V gene. V gave up 0 bases and J gave up 9 bases, with 16 bases separating them. CDR3 length: 15 residues. The CDR3 region has the DNA TGCGCCAGCAGCTTGGAGTTTAGTAGTAGGAGTGAGCAGTTCTTC. Amino acid sequence: CASSLEFSSRSEQFF.

This chain uses TRBV7-3 with TRBJ2-3; D gene unclear. Looked up from germline, CDR1 is SGHTA and CDR2 is FQGTGA. Trimming left V 4 bases short and J 2 bases short, with 7 bases between. This CDR3 region has 13 residues. This chain's CDR3 is CASSWRFTDTQYF. Here the CDR3 DNA reads TGTGCCAGCAGCTGGAGATTCACAGATACGCAGTATTTT.

This clone was recorded once. This chain uses TRBV7-9 with TRBJ1-2; 8 bases align to TRBD1. The CDR3 extends over 15 amino acids. Germline V gives CDR1 SEHNR, CDR2 FQNEAQ (reference sequence). V gave up 5 bases and J gave up 4 bases; unmatched junction bases: 9. The CDR3 loop reads CASSNSGQGAYGYTF. The CDR3 nucleotides read TGTGCCAGCAGCAACTCCGGGCAGGGGGCCTATGGCTACACCTTC.